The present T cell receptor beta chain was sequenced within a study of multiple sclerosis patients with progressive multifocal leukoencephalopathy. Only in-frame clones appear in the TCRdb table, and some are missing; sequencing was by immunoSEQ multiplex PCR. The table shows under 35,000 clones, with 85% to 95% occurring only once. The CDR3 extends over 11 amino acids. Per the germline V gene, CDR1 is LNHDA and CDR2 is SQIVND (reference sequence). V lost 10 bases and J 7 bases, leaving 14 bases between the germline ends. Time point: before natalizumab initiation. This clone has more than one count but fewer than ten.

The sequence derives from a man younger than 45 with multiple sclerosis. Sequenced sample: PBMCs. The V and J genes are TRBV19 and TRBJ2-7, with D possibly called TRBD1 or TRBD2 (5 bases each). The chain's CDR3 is CATRWGSEQYF. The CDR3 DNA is TGTGCCACCCGATGGGGGTCTGAGCAGTACTTC.